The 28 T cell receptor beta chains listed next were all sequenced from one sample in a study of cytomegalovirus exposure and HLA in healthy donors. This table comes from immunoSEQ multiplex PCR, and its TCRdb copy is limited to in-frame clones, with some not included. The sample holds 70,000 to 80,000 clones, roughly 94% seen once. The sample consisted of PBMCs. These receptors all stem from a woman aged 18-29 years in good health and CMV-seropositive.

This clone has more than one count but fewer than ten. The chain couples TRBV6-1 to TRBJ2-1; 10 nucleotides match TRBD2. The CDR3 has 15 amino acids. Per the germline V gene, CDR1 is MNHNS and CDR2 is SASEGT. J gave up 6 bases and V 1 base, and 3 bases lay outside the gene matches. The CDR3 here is CASSEESGGANEQFF. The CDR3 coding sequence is TGTGCCAGCAGTGAAGAAAGCGGGGGGGCCAATGAGCAGTTCTTC.

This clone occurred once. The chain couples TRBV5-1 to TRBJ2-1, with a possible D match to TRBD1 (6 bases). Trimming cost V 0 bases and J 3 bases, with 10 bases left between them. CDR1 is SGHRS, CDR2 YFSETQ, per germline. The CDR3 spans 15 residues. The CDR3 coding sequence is TGCGCCAGCAGCTTGGAACAGGGCTACTACAATGAGCAGTTCTTC. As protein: CASSLEQGYYNEQFF.

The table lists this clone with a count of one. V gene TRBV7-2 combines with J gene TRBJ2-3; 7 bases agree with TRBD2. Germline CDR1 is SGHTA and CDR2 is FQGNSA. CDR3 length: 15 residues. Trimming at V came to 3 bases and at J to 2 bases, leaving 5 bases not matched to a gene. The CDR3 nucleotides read TGTGCCAGCAGCTTTGTGGGGGGGTCCACAGATACGCAGTATTTT. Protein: CASSFVGGSTDTQYF.

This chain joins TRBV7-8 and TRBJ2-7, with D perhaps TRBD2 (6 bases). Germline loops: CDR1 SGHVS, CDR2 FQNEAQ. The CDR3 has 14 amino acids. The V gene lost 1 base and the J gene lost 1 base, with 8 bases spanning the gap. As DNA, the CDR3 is TGTGCCAGCAGCTTAGGTCGGGGGTCCTACGAGCAGTACTTC. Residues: CASSLGRGSYEQYF.

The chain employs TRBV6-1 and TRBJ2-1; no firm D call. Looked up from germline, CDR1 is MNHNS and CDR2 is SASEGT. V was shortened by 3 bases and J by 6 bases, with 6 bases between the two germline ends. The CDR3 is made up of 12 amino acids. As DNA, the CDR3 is TGTGCCAGCAGTGACTCGGGCAATGAGCAGTTCTTC. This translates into CASSDSGNEQFF.

The CDR3 DNA is TGTGCCAGCAGGGGCGGGTTCAGCACAGATACGCAGTATTTT. It yields the protein CASRGGFSTDTQYF. The chain carries TRBV28 and TRBJ2-3; TRBD2 is a possible D gene (5 bases). The CDR3 extends over 14 amino acids. CDR1 is MDHEN, CDR2 SYDVKM, per germline. Trimming took off 6 bases at V and 0 bases at J, with 10 bases between the two ends.

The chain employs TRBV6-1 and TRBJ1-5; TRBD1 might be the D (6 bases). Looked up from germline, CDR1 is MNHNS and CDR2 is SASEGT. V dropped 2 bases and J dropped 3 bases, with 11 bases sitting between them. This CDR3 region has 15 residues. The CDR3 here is CASSETTGANQPQHF. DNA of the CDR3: TGTGCCAGCAGTGAAACGACAGGCGCCAATCAGCCCCAGCATTTT.

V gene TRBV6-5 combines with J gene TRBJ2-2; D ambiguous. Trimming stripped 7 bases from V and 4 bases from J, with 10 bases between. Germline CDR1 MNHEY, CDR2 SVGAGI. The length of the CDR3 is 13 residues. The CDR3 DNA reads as TGTGCCAGCACCCCTCTCTTCACCGGGGAGCTGTTTTTT. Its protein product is CASTPLFTGELFF.

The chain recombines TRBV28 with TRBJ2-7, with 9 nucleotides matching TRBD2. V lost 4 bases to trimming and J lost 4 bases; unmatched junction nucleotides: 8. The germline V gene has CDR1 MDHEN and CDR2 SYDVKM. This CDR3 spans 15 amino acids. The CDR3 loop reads CASSSFPSGTYEQYF. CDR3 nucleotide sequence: TGTGCCAGCAGTTCCTTTCCTAGCGGGACTTACGAGCAGTACTTC.

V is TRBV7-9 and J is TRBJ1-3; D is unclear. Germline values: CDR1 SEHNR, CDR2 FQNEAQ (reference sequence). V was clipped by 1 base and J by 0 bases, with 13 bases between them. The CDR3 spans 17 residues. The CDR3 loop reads CASSLVGGPSSGNTIYF. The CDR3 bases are TGTGCCAGCAGCTTAGTTGGCGGCCCGAGCTCTGGAAACACCATATATTTT.

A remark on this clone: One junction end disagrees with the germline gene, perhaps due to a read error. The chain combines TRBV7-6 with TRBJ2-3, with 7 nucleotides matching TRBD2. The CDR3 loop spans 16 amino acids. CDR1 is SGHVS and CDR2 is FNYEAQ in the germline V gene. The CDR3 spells CASSVASGKGADTQYF. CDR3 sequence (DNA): TGTGCCAGCAGCGTAGCTAGCGGAAAGGGAGCAGATACGCAGTATTTT.

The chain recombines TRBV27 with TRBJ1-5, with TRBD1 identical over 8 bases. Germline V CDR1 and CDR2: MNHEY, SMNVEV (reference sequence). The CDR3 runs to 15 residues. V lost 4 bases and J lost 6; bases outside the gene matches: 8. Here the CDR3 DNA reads TGTGCCAGCAGTTCGGGGCAGGGGGCGTTTCAGCCCCAGCATTTT. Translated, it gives CASSSGQGAFQPQHF.

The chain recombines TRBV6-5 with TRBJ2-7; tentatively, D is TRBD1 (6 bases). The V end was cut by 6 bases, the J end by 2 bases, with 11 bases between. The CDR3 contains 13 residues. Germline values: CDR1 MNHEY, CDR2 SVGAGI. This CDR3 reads CASSNGQPYEQYF. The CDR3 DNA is TGTGCCAGCAGCAACGGACAGCCCTACGAGCAGTACTTC.

This CDR3 reads CASTLDRNTGELFF. As DNA, the CDR3 is TGTGCCAGCACCCTAGATAGGAACACCGGGGAGCTGTTTTTT. The chain couples TRBV2 to TRBJ2-2; D is ambiguous. The CDR3 contains 14 residues. CDR1 SNHLY and CDR2 FYNNEI come from the germline V gene. V shed 7 bases and J shed 1 base, with 10 bases lying between them.

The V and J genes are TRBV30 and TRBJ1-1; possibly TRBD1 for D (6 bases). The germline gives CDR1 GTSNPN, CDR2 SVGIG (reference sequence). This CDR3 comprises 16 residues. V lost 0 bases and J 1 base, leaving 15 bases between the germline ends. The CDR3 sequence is CAWSVLWTERNTEAFF. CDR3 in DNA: TGTGCCTGGAGTGTACTTTGGACAGAGAGGAACACTGAAGCTTTCTTT.

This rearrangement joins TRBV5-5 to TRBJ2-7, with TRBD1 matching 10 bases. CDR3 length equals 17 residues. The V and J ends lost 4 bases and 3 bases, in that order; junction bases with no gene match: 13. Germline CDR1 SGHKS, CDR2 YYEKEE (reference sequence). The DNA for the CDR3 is TGTGCCAGCAGCATGGTCGGGACAGGGGTCGCCGACTACGAGCAGTACTTC. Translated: CASSMVGTGVADYEQYF. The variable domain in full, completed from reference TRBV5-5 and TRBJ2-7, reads DAGVTQSPTHLIKTRGQQVTLRCSPISGHKSVSWYQQVLGQGPQFIFQYYEKEERGRGNFPDRFSARQFPNYSSELNVNALLLGDSALYLCASSMVGTGVADYEQYFGPGTRLTVT.

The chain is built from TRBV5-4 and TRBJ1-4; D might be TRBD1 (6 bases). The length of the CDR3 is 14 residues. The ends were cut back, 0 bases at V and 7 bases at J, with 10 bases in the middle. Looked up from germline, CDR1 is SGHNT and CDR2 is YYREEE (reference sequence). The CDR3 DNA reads TGTGCCAGCAGCTTGGACAGGGCGTCTGAAAAACTGTTTTTT. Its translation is CASSLDRASEKLFF.

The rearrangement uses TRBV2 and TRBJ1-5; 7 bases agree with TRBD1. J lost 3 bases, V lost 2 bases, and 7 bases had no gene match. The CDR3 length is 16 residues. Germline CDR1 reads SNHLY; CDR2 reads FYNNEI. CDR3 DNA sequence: TGTGCCAGCAGTGAAAGCACAGGGGCAGACAATCAGCCCCAGCATTTT. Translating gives CASSESTGADNQPQHF.

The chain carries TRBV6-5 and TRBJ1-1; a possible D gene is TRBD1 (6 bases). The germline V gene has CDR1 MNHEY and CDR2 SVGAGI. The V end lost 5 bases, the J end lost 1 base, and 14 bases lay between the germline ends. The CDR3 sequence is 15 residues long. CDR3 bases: TGTGCCAGCAGTAGGGGGGGACACACGAACACTGAAGCTTTCTTT. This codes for CASSRGGHTNTEAFF.

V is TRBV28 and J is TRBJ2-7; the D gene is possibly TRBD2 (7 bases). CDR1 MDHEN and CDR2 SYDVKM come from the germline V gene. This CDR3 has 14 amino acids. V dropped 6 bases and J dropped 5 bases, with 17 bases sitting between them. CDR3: CASRTGGRGHEQYF. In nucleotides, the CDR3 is TGTGCCAGCAGGACGGGAGGCCGGGGGCACGAGCAGTACTTC.

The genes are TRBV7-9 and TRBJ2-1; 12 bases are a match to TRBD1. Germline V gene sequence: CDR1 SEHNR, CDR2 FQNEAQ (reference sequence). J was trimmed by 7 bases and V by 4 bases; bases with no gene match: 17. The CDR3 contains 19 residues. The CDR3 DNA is TGTGCCAGCAGCTCCCCAACCACTCCGGGACAGGGGGCTTGGAATGAGCAGTTCTTC. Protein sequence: CASSSPTTPGQGAWNEQFF.

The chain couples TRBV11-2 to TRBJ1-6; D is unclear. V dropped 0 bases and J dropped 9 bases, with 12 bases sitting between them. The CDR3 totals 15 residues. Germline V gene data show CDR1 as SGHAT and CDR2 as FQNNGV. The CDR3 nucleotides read TGTGCCAGCAGCTTAGACGGGGTGTCTGGTTCACCCCTCCACTTT. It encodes CASSLDGVSGSPLHF.

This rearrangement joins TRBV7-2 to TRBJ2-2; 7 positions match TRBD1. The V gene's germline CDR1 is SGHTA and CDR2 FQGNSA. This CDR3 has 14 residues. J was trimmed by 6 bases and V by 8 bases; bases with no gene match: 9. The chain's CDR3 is CASVLQGRSGELFF. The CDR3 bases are TGTGCCAGCGTATTACAGGGGCGATCCGGGGAGCTGTTTTTT.

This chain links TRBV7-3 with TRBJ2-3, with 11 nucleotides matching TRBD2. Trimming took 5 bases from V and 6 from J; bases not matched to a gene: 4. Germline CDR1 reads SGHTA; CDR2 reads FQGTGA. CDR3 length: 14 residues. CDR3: CASSPRLAGDTQYF. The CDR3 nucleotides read TGTGCCAGCAGCCCTCGACTAGCGGGGGATACGCAGTATTTT. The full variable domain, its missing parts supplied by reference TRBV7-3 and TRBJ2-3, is GAGVSQTPSNKVTEKGKYVELRCDPISGHTALYWYRQSLGQGPEFLIYFQGTGAADDSGLPNDRFFAVRPEGSVSTLKIQRTERGDSAVYLCASSPRLAGDTQYFGPGTRLTVL.

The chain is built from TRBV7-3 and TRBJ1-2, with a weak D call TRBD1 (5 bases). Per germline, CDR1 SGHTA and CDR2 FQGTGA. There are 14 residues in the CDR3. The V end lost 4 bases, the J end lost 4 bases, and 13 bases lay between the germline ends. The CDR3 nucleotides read TGTGCCAGCAGCTCGAAGACAGCCTCCTATGGCTACACCTTC. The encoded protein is CASSSKTASYGYTF.

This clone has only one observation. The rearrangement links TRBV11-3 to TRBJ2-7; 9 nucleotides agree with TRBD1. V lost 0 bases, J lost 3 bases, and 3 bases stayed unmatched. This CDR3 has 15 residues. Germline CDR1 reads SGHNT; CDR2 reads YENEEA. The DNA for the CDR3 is TGTGCCAGCAGCTTAGATTGGGACAGGGTCTACGAGCAGTACTTC. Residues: CASSLDWDRVYEQYF.

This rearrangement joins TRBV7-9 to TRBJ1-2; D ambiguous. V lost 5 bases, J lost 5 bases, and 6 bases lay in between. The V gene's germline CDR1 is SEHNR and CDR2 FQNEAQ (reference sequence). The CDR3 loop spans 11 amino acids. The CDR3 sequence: CASSREYGYTF. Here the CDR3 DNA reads TGTGCCAGCAGCAGAGAATATGGCTACACCTTC.

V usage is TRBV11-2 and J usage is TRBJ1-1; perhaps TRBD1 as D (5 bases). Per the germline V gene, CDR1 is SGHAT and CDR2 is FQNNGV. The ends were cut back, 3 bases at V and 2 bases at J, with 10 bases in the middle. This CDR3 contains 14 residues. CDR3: CASSFGRANTEAFF. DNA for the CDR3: TGTGCCAGCAGCTTCGGCAGGGCAAACACTGAAGCTTTCTTT. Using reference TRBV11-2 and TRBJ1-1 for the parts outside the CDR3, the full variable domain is EAGVAQSPRYKIIEKRQSVAFWCNPISGHATLYWYQQILGQGPKLLIQFQNNGVVDDSQLPKDRFSAERLKGVDSTLKIQPAKLEDSAVYLCASSFGRANTEAFFGQGTRLTVV.